A single sample gave rise to the 8 T cell receptor beta chains below, sequenced in a study of blood T cell repertoires in COVID-19. Using immunoSEQ multiplex PCR, the repertoire was profiled, and TCRdb retains in-frame clones only, with some absent. The sample lists 200,000 to 300,000 clones; approximately 80% were seen once. Source material: peripheral blood. These receptors were collected from a human donor in a cohort sampled during active COVID-19.

This chain links TRBV6-5 with TRBJ1-2; tentatively, D is TRBD1 (5 bases). V lost 3 bases and J lost 1, with 9 bases in between. The CDR3 consists of 14 residues. CDR1 is MNHEY and CDR2 is SVGAGI in the germline V gene. CDR3: CASSYDRSNYGYTF. DNA of the CDR3: TGTGCCAGCAGTTATGACAGAAGTAACTATGGCTACACCTTC.

A few counts support this clone. The chain links TRBV7-3 to TRBJ2-5; D possibly corresponds to TRBD2 (6 bases). The CDR3 spans 15 residues. The germline CDR1 and CDR2 sequences are SGHTA and FQGTGA. V shed 5 bases and J shed 3 bases, with 16 bases lying between them. Here the CDR3 DNA reads TGTGCCAGCAGCCGAGGAGGGGCAGCTAAAGAGACCCAGTACTTC. Protein sequence: CASSRGGAAKETQYF.

This clone showed up just a few times. The chain is built from TRBV18 and TRBJ1-5; no clear D. From germline, CDR1 is KGHSH and CDR2 LQKENI. The CDR3 runs 13 residues. Deletions cut 2 bases from V and 4 bases from J, with 6 bases between. CDR3 sequence (DNA): TGTGCCAGCTCACCAAACAGAAATCAGCCCCAGCATTTT. Translation: CASSPNRNQPQHF. Supplemented by reference TRBV18 and TRBJ1-5, the full variable domain reads NAGVMQNPRHLVRRRGQEARLRCSPMKGHSHVYWYRQLPEEGLKFMVYLQKENIIDESGMPKERFSAEFPKEGPSILRIQQVVRGDSAAYFCASSPNRNQPQHFGDGTRLSIL.

This chain uses TRBV4-3 with TRBJ1-1, with D hard to call. CDR3 length equals 14 residues. The germline V gene encodes CDR1 LGHNA and CDR2 YSLEER. The V gene lost 0 bases and the J gene lost 10 bases, with 15 bases spanning the gap. CDR3 bases: TGCGCCAGCAGCCAAGATAGTATACGCAACGGAGCTTTCTTT. This encodes CASSQDSIRNGAFF.

The chain couples TRBV19 to TRBJ1-3; 8 positions match TRBD1. Losses at the gene ends were 5 bases for V and 3 bases for J; bases not matched to a gene: 6. There are 15 residues in the CDR3. The germline V gene has CDR1 LNHDA and CDR2 SQIVND (reference sequence). Here the CDR3 reads CASSPRTGSGNTIYF. DNA of the CDR3: TGTGCCAGTAGTCCCCGGACAGGGAGTGGAAACACCATATATTTT.

The rearrangement uses TRBV7-2 and TRBJ2-7; 12 bases line up with TRBD2. With 2 bases clipped from V and 2 bases from J, the junction kept 4 bases outside the gene matches. The CDR3 consists of 16 residues. Germline V gene lookup returns CDR1 SGHTA and CDR2 FQGNSA. For the CDR3, the DNA is TGTGCCAGCAGCTTATCGGCTAGCGGGAGGGCCTACGAGCAGTACTTC. Residues: CASSLSASGRAYEQYF.

This clone was picked up one time. The genes are TRBV6-2 or TRBV6-3 and TRBJ2-7; D is possibly TRBD1 (6 bases). Germline loops: CDR1 MNHEY, CDR2 SVGEGT. V was pared by 6 bases and J by 1 base, with 13 bases between. The CDR3 length is 14 residues. The CDR3 loop is CASSRLDSSYEQYF. In DNA, the CDR3 is TGTGCCAGCAGCCGATTGGACAGTTCCTACGAGCAGTACTTC.

The chain uses TRBV3-1 (or the pseudogene TRBV3-2) and TRBJ2-7; tentative D call: TRBD2 (6 bases). The ends were cut back, 5 bases at V and 3 bases at J, with 11 bases in the middle. The CDR3 covers 13 residues. Germline CDR1 is LGHDT and CDR2 is YNNKEL (reference sequence). In DNA, the CDR3 is TGTGCCAGCAGCTTTTCCGGGAGCTACGAGCAGTACTTC. Its protein product is CASSFSGSYEQYF.